The 28 T cell receptor beta chains in this list originate from one sample, sequenced in a study of T-cell memory formation after mild COVID-19. MiXCR, run by TCRdb on the 5' RACE reads, gives a single entry per CDR3 protein. The data show roughly 450,000 distinct CDR3 sequences, 15% to 20% seen once. The sequencing sample was made of PBMCs or a T cell subset sorted from them (not recorded which). The receptor set was obtained from an adult woman who had mild COVID-19 (a few samples of this study predate the infection). Cell type and time point are not known.

This chain connects TRBV29-1 to TRBJ1-2, with D possibly being TRBD1 (5 bases). CDR1 is SQVTM and CDR2 is ANQGSEA in the germline V gene. V was clipped by 7 bases and J by 8 bases, with 11 bases between them. The CDR3 consists of 10 residues. The DNA for the CDR3 is TGCAGCGCCGAGGGGAACGGCTACACCTTC. Translation gives CSAEGNGYTF.

This clonotype was observed a handful of times. This chain links TRBV2 with TRBJ2-5; 12 bases fit TRBD2. In germline, CDR1 is SNHLY, CDR2 FYNNEI. CDR3 length: 16 amino acids. V shed 6 bases, J shed 1 base, and the junction held 6 bases outside the gene matches. The CDR3 sequence: CASSAGTSGPQETQYF. Here the CDR3 DNA reads TGTGCCAGCAGCGCCGGGACTAGCGGGCCCCAAGAGACCCAGTACTTC. Supplemented by reference TRBV2 and TRBJ2-5, the full variable domain reads EPEVTQTPSHQVTQMGQEVILRCVPISNHLYFYWYRQILGQKVEFLVSFYNNEISEKSEIFDDQFSVERPDGSNFTLKIRSTKLEDSAMYFCASSAGTSGPQETQYFGPGTRLLVL.

This clonotype was seen more than once but under ten times. This rearrangement joins TRBV6-5 to TRBJ2-1; D is tentatively TRBD1 or TRBD2 (6 bases each). Germline V gives CDR1 MNHEY, CDR2 SVGAGI. The CDR3 has 15 amino acids. V was shortened by 2 bases and J by 3 bases, with 11 bases between the two germline ends. The CDR3 DNA follows: TGTGCCAGCAGTTACGGAGGGGGTGTCTACAATGAGCAGTTCTTC. Its protein is CASSYGGGVYNEQFF.

This clonotype occurred a few times. The J gene is TRBJ2-5, the V gene TRBV24-1, with D unresolved. Germline CDR1 KGHDR, CDR2 SFDVKD. V was pared by 4 bases and J by 7 bases, with 24 bases between. CDR3 length: 17 residues. The CDR3 DNA sequence: TGTGCCACCAGTGACCCCGTCCTGGTGCAGGAAAGGTCGACCCAGTACTTC. Translating it yields CATSDPVLVQERSTQYF.

This clonotype was observed a handful of times. V and J are TRBV3-1 and TRBJ1-3, with 8 bases aligning to TRBD1. V lost 4 bases to trimming and J lost 1 base; unmatched junction nucleotides: 15. The germline gives CDR1 LGHDT, CDR2 YNNKEL (reference sequence). CDR3 size: 19 residues. The CDR3 sequence is CASSPSDSGGVVSGNTIYF. The CDR3 DNA follows: TGTGCCAGCAGCCCGTCCGACTCAGGGGGCGTAGTGTCTGGAAACACCATATATTTT.

This chain connects TRBV6-6 to TRBJ2-7; either TRBD1 or TRBD2 may supply D (7 bases each). V was trimmed by 2 bases and J by 3 bases, leaving 23 bases between them. Germline V gene lookup returns CDR1 MNHNY and CDR2 SVGAGI (reference sequence). This CDR3 is built from 18 residues. CDR3 nucleotides: TGTGCCAGCAGTTACGGGGGGGGAAGACAGGGATTCAGCTACGAGCAGTACTTC. This encodes CASSYGGGRQGFSYEQYF.

The V gene is TRBV29-1, the J gene TRBJ2-7; D gene uncertain. The CDR3 consists of 11 residues. The V gene lost 6 bases and the J gene lost 1 base, with 7 bases spanning the gap. Germline values: CDR1 SQVTM, CDR2 ANQGSEA. CDR3 nucleotide sequence: TGCAGCGTCCTGGGATCCTACGAGCAGTACTTC. This codes for CSVLGSYEQYF.

The genes are TRBV12-3 or TRBV12-4 and TRBJ1-1; TRBD1 aligns across 7 bases. V lost 6 bases to trimming and J lost 6 bases; unmatched junction nucleotides: 13. The CDR3 runs 15 residues. The CDR3 region is CASRTTGESASEAFF. The CDR3 DNA sequence: TGTGCCAGCAGAACCACAGGGGAATCGGCCTCTGAAGCTTTCTTT.

A few counts support this clonotype. V gene TRBV9 combines with J gene TRBJ2-5, with 9 bases fitting TRBD2. This CDR3 contains 17 residues. The germline CDR1 and CDR2 sequences are SGDLS and YYNGEE. With V trimmed by 0 bases and J by 3 bases, 9 bases remained unmatched. The CDR3 loop reads CASSVGVGGGAEETQYF. CDR3 DNA: TGTGCCAGCAGCGTAGGAGTTGGCGGGGGGGCCGAAGAGACCCAGTACTTC.

The chain employs TRBV7-2 and TRBJ2-6; 12 nucleotides align to TRBD2. Losses at the gene ends were 0 bases for V and 0 bases for J; bases not matched to a gene: 0. This CDR3 is 18 amino acids long. Germline V gives CDR1 SGHTA, CDR2 FQGNSA. The CDR3 sequence: CASSLATSGSSGANVLTF. CDR3 bases: TGTGCCAGCAGCTTAGCGACTAGCGGGAGCTCTGGGGCCAACGTCCTGACTTTC. The variable domain in full, with the rest retrieved from reference TRBV7-2 and TRBJ2-6, is GAGVSQSPSNKVTEKGKDVELRCDPISGHTALYWYRQSLGQGLEFLIYFQGNSAPDKSGLPSDRFSAERTGGSVSTLTIQRTQQEDSAVYLCASSLATSGSSGANVLTFGAGSRLTVL.

There are a few counts of this clonotype. The rearrangement uses TRBV4-2 and TRBJ1-4; no clear D gene. The germline V and J ends were trimmed by 3 bases and 7 bases, with 18 bases remaining between them. Looked up from germline, CDR1 is LGHNA and CDR2 is YNFKEQ. This CDR3 spans 16 amino acids. CDR3 nucleotides: TGTGCCAGCAGCCAGTCATCCGGGGATTGGAGTGAAAAACTGTTTTTT. It translates to CASSQSSGDWSEKLFF.

This clonotype was detected a few times. J is TRBJ2-7 and V is TRBV18; TRBD1 aligns across 7 bases. The CDR3 is made up of 15 amino acids. Trimming at V came to 6 bases and at J to 3 bases, leaving 11 bases not matched to a gene. Germline V gives CDR1 KGHSH, CDR2 LQKENI. CDR3 DNA: TGTGCCAGCTCTTCCACTCGGGGACAGATCTACGAGCAGTACTTC. Its protein is CASSSTRGQIYEQYF.

This clonotype was picked up one time. DNA for the CDR3: TGTGCCAGCAGCCCGGGACTAGCGGGGGGCCAGCAGTACGTC. Translating gives CASSPGLAGGQQYV. The chain links TRBV12-3 or TRBV12-4 to TRBJ2-7, with TRBD2 identical over 15 bases. Trimming removed 6 bases from V and 8 bases from J; junction bases left unmatched: 5. CDR3 length equals 14 residues.

V usage is TRBV6-5 and J usage is TRBJ1-4, with a tentative D call TRBD1 (6 bases). The germline V and J ends were trimmed by 2 bases and 3 bases, with 13 bases remaining between them. CDR1 MNHEY and CDR2 SVGAGI come from the germline V gene. The length of the CDR3 is 16 residues. CDR3 bases: TGTGCCAGCAGTTACAGCCTCCAGGGGTCTAATGAAAAACTGTTTTTT. It translates to CASSYSLQGSNEKLFF.

This clonotype was counted between two and nine times. This chain joins TRBV29-1 and TRBJ1-2, with TRBD1 identical over 10 bases. The germline gives CDR1 SQVTM, CDR2 ANQGSEA. V lost 2 bases and J lost 4; bases outside the gene matches: 16. This CDR3 has 18 amino acids. In nucleotides, the CDR3 is TGCAGCGTTGAATACCCGGGACAGGGGCTTCGATGGCCCTATGGCTACACCTTC. This sequence encodes CSVEYPGQGLRWPYGYTF.

V and J are TRBV11-2 and TRBJ2-1, with D perhaps given as TRBD1 or TRBD2 (6 bases each). V was cut by 1 base and J by 5 bases, with 15 bases left in between. This CDR3 contains 16 residues. The germline CDR1 and CDR2 sequences are SGHAT and FQNNGV. The DNA for the CDR3 is TGTGCCAGCAGCTTAGGATTCGGGGGACATCACAATGAGCAGTTCTTC. This translates into CASSLGFGGHHNEQFF.

The chain carries TRBV7-8 and TRBJ2-1; perhaps TRBD1 as D (6 bases). CDR1 and CDR2 (germline): SGHVS, FQNEAQ. With 0 bases removed from V and 6 bases from J, the gap between germline ends came to 9 bases. The CDR3 totals 14 residues. CDR3 loop: CASSLATTGNEQFF. The CDR3 DNA reads as TGTGCCAGCAGCTTAGCGACGACAGGCAATGAGCAGTTCTTC.

V and J are TRBV4-3 and TRBJ2-1; TRBD2 aligns across 12 bases. V was pared by 2 bases and J by 3 bases, with 5 bases of the junction left unmatched. This CDR3 is 17 amino acids long. Per germline, CDR1 LGHNA and CDR2 YSLEER. CDR3: CASSQRLAGEGYNEQFF. The DNA of the CDR3 is TGCGCCAGCAGCCAACGACTAGCGGGAGAAGGCTACAATGAGCAGTTCTTC.

V gene TRBV7-9 combines with J gene TRBJ2-7, with 12 bases that match TRBD1. Germline assignment: CDR1 SEHNR and CDR2 FQNEAQ (reference sequence). CDR3 size: 14 residues. Trimming took 7 bases from V and 4 from J; bases not matched to a gene: 5. The CDR3 here is CASTAGQGAYEQYF. CDR3 DNA: TGTGCCAGCACCGCGGGACAGGGGGCGTACGAGCAGTACTTC.

This clonotype showed up just a few times. The chain has TRBV24-1 and TRBJ2-1; D uncertain. Germline V gives CDR1 KGHDR, CDR2 SFDVKD. V lost 5 bases, J lost 9 bases, and 13 bases lay in between. This CDR3 has 13 residues. For the CDR3, the DNA is TGTGCCACCAGTGTCCACGAGTCGGGTGAGCAGTTCTTC. Residues: CATSVHESGEQFF.

Only a few counts were recorded for this clonotype. The chain combines TRBV7-9 with TRBJ2-5, with D unclear. Germline lookup yields CDR1 SEHNR and CDR2 FQNEAQ (reference sequence). The V end lost 5 bases, the J end lost 5 bases, and 9 bases lay between the germline ends. The CDR3 has 12 amino acids. The CDR3 nucleotides are TGTGCCAGCAGCCCCAGCCGGGAGACCCAGTACTTC. It translates to CASSPSRETQYF.

There are a few counts of this clonotype. Written as DNA, the CDR3 is TGTGCCAGCAGCTTATGGGATGAGCAGTTCTTC. The encoded protein is CASSLWDEQFF. The J gene is TRBJ2-1, the V gene TRBV11-2, with D unclear. CDR3 length: 11 amino acids. The germline V and J ends were trimmed by 2 bases and 8 bases, with 4 bases remaining between them. Germline CDR1 is SGHAT and CDR2 is FQNNGV.

The V call is TRBV20-1, the J call TRBJ2-3; D possibly corresponds to TRBD2 (5 bases). CDR3 length: 15 residues. The V gene lost 0 bases and the J gene lost 2 bases, with 12 bases spanning the gap. Germline V gene lookup returns CDR1 DFQATT and CDR2 SNEGSKA (reference sequence). CDR3: CSARDPAGVTDTQYF. The CDR3 nucleotides read TGCAGTGCTAGAGATCCGGCCGGGGTCACAGATACGCAGTATTTT.

This clonotype was seen many times. The rearrangement joins TRBV10-3 to TRBJ2-7, with D maybe TRBD1 (5 bases). Trimming took 2 bases from V and 6 from J, leaving 5 bases between them. The CDR3 runs to 11 residues. In germline, CDR1 is ENHRY, CDR2 SYGVKD. This chain's CDR3 is CAISERGEQYF. The CDR3 DNA sequence: TGTGCCATCAGTGAGAGGGGCGAGCAGTACTTC.

This sequence joins TRBV28 and TRBJ2-7, with 7 bases fitting TRBD1. The V gene's germline CDR1 is MDHEN and CDR2 SYDVKM. V lost 7 bases and J lost 2; bases outside the gene matches: 11. This CDR3 has 15 amino acids. CDR3 coding DNA: TGTGCCAGCATCAACAGGGGCCTATCTCCCTACGAGCAGTACTTC. This codes for CASINRGLSPYEQYF.

The chain employs TRBV20-1 and TRBJ2-2, with TRBD2 matching 7 bases. CDR1 and CDR2 from the germline V gene are DFQATT and SNEGSKA (reference sequence). With V trimmed by 1 base and J by 4 bases, 9 bases remained unmatched. The CDR3 loop spans 16 amino acids. This chain's CDR3 is CSARASRLAVTGELFF. CDR3 sequence (DNA): TGCAGTGCTAGAGCAAGTCGACTAGCTGTCACCGGGGAGCTGTTTTTT.

Details on this clonotype: The junction departs from germline at one end; a sequencing error may be responsible. V gene TRBV5-6 combines with J gene TRBJ2-1, with a possible D match to TRBD1 (5 bases). Germline lookup yields CDR1 SGHDT and CDR2 YYEEEE. The CDR3 runs to 13 residues. DNA of the CDR3: TGTGCCAGCAGCTTGAGGGGCTACAATGAGCAGTTATTC. This translates into CASSLRGYNEQLF.

This clonotype was recorded a few times. The chain carries TRBV6-1 and TRBJ1-1; 8 bases align to TRBD1. Per germline, CDR1 MNHNS and CDR2 SASEGT. V trimming: 6 bases; J trimming: 3 bases; junction bases outside the gene matches: 6. The CDR3 extends over 14 amino acids. CDR3 bases: TGTGCCAGCAGCCGCAGGGGGCTGGACACTGAAGCTTTCTTT. This gives the protein CASSRRGLDTEAFF.